Below, 29 T cell receptor beta chains from the same sample are listed, as sequenced in a study of T cell responses to AZD1222 COVID-19 vaccine. TCRdb's copy holds only in-frame clones and misses some; the assay was immunoSEQ multiplex PCR. The data show 95,000 to 130,000 clones, around nine tenths seen once. The material sequenced was peripheral blood, taken on day 0 of AZD1222 vaccination. The receptors derive from an adult in good health.

The chain is built from TRBV6-5 and TRBJ1-4; no firm D call. CDR3 length: 14 residues. Trimming took off 2 bases at V and 0 bases at J, with 4 bases between the two ends. Germline lookup yields CDR1 MNHEY and CDR2 SVGAGI. CDR3 coding DNA: TGTGCCAGCAGTTACGGTGCAACTAATGAAAAACTGTTTTTT. Translated, it gives CASSYGATNEKLFF.

The V and J genes are TRBV5-1 and TRBJ2-5; D perhaps matches TRBD1 (5 bases). The CDR3 length is 13 residues. The germline V gene encodes CDR1 SGHRS and CDR2 YFSETQ. V dropped 4 bases and J dropped 3 bases, with 10 bases sitting between them. CDR3: CASSGAVEETQYF. DNA for the CDR3: TGCGCCAGCAGCGGGGCCGTAGAAGAGACCCAGTACTTC.

The chain combines TRBV21-1 with TRBJ2-5; no check of the table's D call, TRBD1, against the DNA was made. TRBV21-1 is a known pseudogene. This CDR3 has 19 residues. The CDR3 sequence: CASSKAGQGGLGIGETQYF. The CDR3 bases are TGTGCCAGCAGCAAAGCCGGACAGGGGGGACTGGGGATAGGAGAGACCCAGTACTTC.

The chain links TRBV27 to TRBJ1-5; TRBD1 matches 10 bases. V gave up 4 bases and J gave up 7 bases; unmatched junction bases: 7. The CDR3 totals 15 residues. Germline V gene sequence: CDR1 MNHEY, CDR2 SMNVEV (reference sequence). Here the CDR3 DNA reads TGTGCCAGCAGTTCAGACAGGGGGCCGGGACAGCCCCAGCATTTT. It yields the protein CASSSDRGPGQPQHF.

CDR3 protein: CASETGTGNTIYF. CDR3 DNA sequence: TGTGCCAGCGAGACAGGTACCGGAAACACCATATATTTT. The chain couples TRBV18 to TRBJ1-3, with D possibly being TRBD1 (6 bases). CDR3 length: 13 residues. V shed 8 bases and J shed 4 bases, with 12 bases lying between them. In germline, CDR1 is KGHSH, CDR2 LQKENI.

The chain is built from TRBV7-9 and TRBJ2-1; possibly TRBD2 for D (5 bases). The CDR3 totals 16 residues. Germline loops: CDR1 SEHNR, CDR2 FQNEAQ (reference sequence). The V end lost 5 bases, the J end lost 5 bases, and 19 bases lay between the germline ends. This chain's CDR3 is CASSPRVGGTHNEQFF. DNA for the CDR3: TGTGCCAGCAGCCCTAGGGTAGGAGGAACACACAATGAGCAGTTCTTC.

The V call is TRBV4-2, the J call TRBJ2-7, with D perhaps matching TRBD1 or TRBD2 (5 bases each). Germline CDR1 and CDR2: LGHNA and YNFKEQ. The CDR3 contains 15 residues. Trimming stripped 1 base from V and 2 bases from J, with 12 bases between. The CDR3 loop is CASSQVGGDPYEQYF. DNA for the CDR3: TGTGCCAGCAGCCAAGTTGGGGGAGACCCCTACGAGCAGTACTTC.

The genes are TRBV2 and TRBJ1-5; the D gene is possibly TRBD1 (5 bases). V lost 8 bases and J lost 1, with 15 bases in between. Germline V gives CDR1 SNHLY, CDR2 FYNNEI. CDR3 length equals 15 residues. The CDR3 nucleotides read TGTGCCAGCCGGGAAGGGTCAGGGAGCAATCAGCCCCAGCATTTT. It translates to CASREGSGSNQPQHF.

The chain has TRBV5-1 and TRBJ2-1; 10 nucleotides line up with TRBD1. V lost 1 base, J lost 8 bases, and 9 bases stayed unmatched. This CDR3 has 16 amino acids. Germline CDR1 is SGHRS and CDR2 is YFSETQ. CDR3 loop: CASSLNRDRGWYEQFF. CDR3 coding DNA: TGCGCCAGCAGCTTGAACCGGGACAGGGGTTGGTATGAGCAGTTCTTC.

This rearrangement joins TRBV4-1 to TRBJ2-3; TRBD1 agrees at 10 bases. The CDR3 runs to 15 residues. Germline assignment: CDR1 MGHRA and CDR2 YSYEKL. V dropped 4 bases and J dropped 5; count of bases not matched to a gene: 6. CDR3 in DNA: TGCGCCAGCAGCCCGGGACAGGGGAGGGAAGATACGCAGTATTTT. Its translation is CASSPGQGREDTQYF.

The rearrangement joins TRBV27 to TRBJ1-1; D may be TRBD1 (6 bases). Germline V CDR1 and CDR2: MNHEY, SMNVEV (reference sequence). The CDR3 is 15 residues long. V dropped 5 bases and J dropped 4 bases, with 17 bases sitting between them. The DNA for the CDR3 is TGTGCCAGCAGTAGTGCGGACAGAATGACCACTGAAGCTTTCTTT. Protein product: CASSSADRMTTEAFF.

The chain links TRBV27 to TRBJ2-3; 7 bases line up with TRBD2. Germline V gene lookup returns CDR1 MNHEY and CDR2 SMNVEV (reference sequence). This CDR3 is built from 15 residues. V shed 2 bases and J 3 bases; nucleotides not matched to a gene: 5. CDR3: CASSLIREGTDTQYF. The CDR3 DNA reads TGTGCCAGCAGTTTAATCAGGGAGGGGACAGATACGCAGTATTTT.

The J gene is TRBJ2-1, the V gene TRBV5-1; D remains unclear. The CDR3 extends over 13 amino acids. Germline lookup yields CDR1 SGHRS and CDR2 YFSETQ. V gave up 0 bases and J gave up 9 bases, with 10 bases separating them. The CDR3 loop reads CASSLVLVSEQFF. The CDR3 region has the DNA TGCGCCAGCAGCTTGGTCCTAGTTTCTGAGCAGTTCTTC. Supplemented by reference TRBV5-1 and TRBJ2-1, the full variable domain reads KAGVTQTPRYLIKTRGQQVTLSCSPISGHRSVSWYQQTPGQGLQFLFEYFSETQRNKGNFPGRFSGRQFSNSRSEMNVSTLELGDSALYLCASSLVLVSEQFFGPGTRLTVL.

The CDR3 bases are TGTGCCACCAGTGTGGGCCCCTACAATGAGCAGTTCTTC. It specifies CATSVGPYNEQFF. The chain joins TRBV24-1 to TRBJ2-1; D ambiguous. The V gene lost 5 bases and the J gene lost 2 bases, with 6 bases spanning the gap. The length of the CDR3 is 13 residues. CDR1 and CDR2 from the germline V gene are KGHDR and SFDVKD.

The chain couples TRBV19 to TRBJ1-5, with D possibly being TRBD1 (5 bases). In germline, CDR1 is LNHDA, CDR2 SQIVND (reference sequence). The CDR3 is made up of 15 amino acids. V was shortened by 5 bases and J by 7 bases, with 18 bases between the two germline ends. The CDR3 here is CASSRQGRVDQPQHF. The CDR3 DNA follows: TGTGCCAGTAGTCGCCAGGGACGTGTGGACCAGCCCCAGCATTTT.

V usage is TRBV18 and J usage is TRBJ1-5; D is possibly TRBD1 (5 bases). The CDR3 runs 15 residues. Per germline, CDR1 KGHSH and CDR2 LQKENI. V was cut by 1 base and J by 8 bases, with 15 bases left in between. CDR3 sequence (DNA): TGTGCCAGCTCACCACTCATGGGGCTTATTGAGCCCCAGCATTTT. Amino acid sequence: CASSPLMGLIEPQHF.

This chain connects TRBV5-6 to TRBJ2-1; D is unresolved. Looked up from germline, CDR1 is SGHDT and CDR2 is YYEEEE. The V and J ends lost 2 bases and 7 bases respectively, with 10 bases between them. This CDR3 is built from 13 residues. CDR3 DNA sequence: TGTGCCAGCAGCTTTAGGGCCGGTAATGAGCAGTTCTTC. This encodes CASSFRAGNEQFF.

The V and J genes are TRBV20-1 and TRBJ2-1, with 7 nucleotides matching TRBD1. CDR3 size: 13 residues. V was clipped by 3 bases and J by 4 bases; unmatched bases: 3. The V gene's germline CDR1 is DFQATT and CDR2 SNEGSKA (reference sequence). The CDR3 is CSASGTVYNEQFF. Here the CDR3 DNA reads TGCAGTGCTAGTGGGACAGTTTACAATGAGCAGTTCTTC.

CDR3 nucleotides: TGTGCCAGTACTTGGGGTACGTCTAACTATGGCTACACCTTC. Translation gives CASTWGTSNYGYTF. This chain connects TRBV19 to TRBJ1-2; D gene ambiguous. Germline assignment: CDR1 LNHDA and CDR2 SQIVND (reference sequence). The CDR3 runs 14 residues. The V and J ends lost 7 bases and 0 bases respectively, with 12 bases between them.

The rearrangement uses TRBV4-1 and TRBJ1-4, with 9 bases matching TRBD1. In germline, CDR1 is MGHRA, CDR2 YSYEKL. This CDR3 is 18 amino acids long. Trimming removed 1 base from V and 6 bases from J; junction bases left unmatched: 12. The CDR3 bases are TGCGCCAGCAGCCAAGGGAACCCCCCTGGACAGGGGTATGAAAAACTGTTTTTT. Amino acid sequence: CASSQGNPPGQGYEKLFF.

This chain joins TRBV20-1 and TRBJ1-2; no firm D call. The germline V and J ends were trimmed by 6 bases and 1 base, with 6 bases remaining between them. Germline V gene lookup returns CDR1 DFQATT and CDR2 SNEGSKA (reference sequence). The CDR3 has 11 residues. The CDR3 reads CSAPDNYGYTF. CDR3 in DNA: TGCAGTGCGCCTGATAACTATGGCTACACCTTC.

The V and J genes are TRBV29-1 and TRBJ2-3; 11 positions match TRBD1. V trimming: 8 bases; J trimming: 3 bases; junction bases outside the gene matches: 4. The CDR3 runs 13 residues. The germline V gene has CDR1 SQVTM and CDR2 ANQGSEA. CDR3: CSLGTGGTDTQYF. Written as DNA, the CDR3 is TGCAGCTTGGGGACAGGGGGTACAGATACGCAGTATTTT.

The chain combines TRBV30 with TRBJ2-1; a possible D gene is TRBD2 (6 bases). Looked up from germline, CDR1 is GTSNPN and CDR2 is SVGIG (reference sequence). With 3 bases removed from V and 7 bases from J, the gap between germline ends came to 19 bases. The CDR3 covers 15 residues. CDR3 nucleotides: TGTGCCTGGAGCCCTCCCCCTTTAGCGGTGAATGAGCAGTTCTTC. The encoded protein is CAWSPPPLAVNEQFF.

There are a few counts of this clone. CDR3 loop: CSVGTLQGAYEQYF. DNA of the CDR3: TGCAGCGTCGGTACACTACAGGGGGCATACGAGCAGTACTTC. This chain uses TRBV29-1 with TRBJ2-7, with 9 bases fitting TRBD1. The CDR3 totals 14 residues. The germline gives CDR1 SQVTM, CDR2 ANQGSEA. V lost 6 bases to trimming and J lost 4 bases; unmatched junction nucleotides: 10.

As DNA, the CDR3 is TGTGCCAGTAGTCCGCGACAGGTTCGCTCTGGAAACACCATATATTTT. It codes for CASSPRQVRSGNTIYF. The chain uses TRBV19 and TRBJ1-3; D is possibly TRBD1 (6 bases). The V end lost 5 bases, the J end lost 0 bases, and 14 bases lay between the germline ends. There are 16 residues in the CDR3. Looked up from germline, CDR1 is LNHDA and CDR2 is SQIVND (reference sequence).

This chain links TRBV5-5 with TRBJ2-2; D may be TRBD2 (5 bases). Trimming took 5 bases from V and 0 from J, leaving 23 bases between them. This CDR3 has 19 residues. Germline assignment: CDR1 SGHKS and CDR2 YYEKEE (reference sequence). This chain's CDR3 is CASSERTLIRFANTGELFF. The CDR3, as DNA: TGTGCCAGCAGTGAGCGGACCCTCATTCGATTCGCGAACACCGGGGAGCTGTTTTTT.

This clone was recorded once. J is TRBJ2-7 and V is TRBV18; no reliable D call. The CDR3 length is 13 residues. Germline CDR1 and CDR2: KGHSH and LQKENI. V gave up 1 base and J gave up 2 bases, with 6 bases separating them. The CDR3 spells CASSPQATYEQYF. The CDR3 region has the DNA TGTGCCAGCTCACCACAGGCGACCTACGAGCAGTACTTC.

This chain uses TRBV13 with TRBJ2-7; a possible D gene is TRBD1 (5 bases). Deletions cut 0 bases from V and 3 bases from J, with 6 bases between. The germline V gene encodes CDR1 PRHDT and CDR2 FYEKMQ (reference sequence). The CDR3 runs 13 residues. The CDR3 loop reads CASSLGGDYEQYF. The CDR3 DNA reads TGTGCCAGCAGCTTAGGAGGGGACTACGAGCAGTACTTC.

This sequence joins TRBV9 and TRBJ2-3, with TRBD2 identical over 13 bases. This CDR3 is built from 16 residues. The V gene end was trimmed by 3 bases and the J gene end by 3 bases; junction bases not matched to a gene: 4. From germline, CDR1 is SGDLS and CDR2 YYNGEE. The CDR3 sequence: CASSAPGLAGTDTQYF. CDR3 in DNA: TGTGCCAGCAGCGCCCCGGGACTAGCGGGGACAGATACGCAGTATTTT.